This T cell receptor beta chain was profiled in a study of blood T cells in healthy people across ages. This clonotype was picked up a small number of times. Then a second PCR, running roughly 7 to 11 cycles, was carried out with a sample-barcoded 5' primer and a J-beta primer mix. MiXCR, applied by TCRdb to the 5' RACE reads, yields one record per CDR3 protein. Here the sample spans about 570,000 distinct CDR3 sequences, 25% to 30% being singletons. Germline CDR1 reads SGHTA; CDR2 reads FQGNSA. The CDR3 loop spans 13 amino acids. Trimming at V came to 4 bases and at J to 7 bases, leaving 4 bases not matched to a gene.

Sequencing used blood. This TCR came from a woman aged 70-85 years in good health. This sequence joins TRBV7-2 and TRBJ2-4; 7 nucleotides line up with TRBD1. The CDR3 sequence is CASSSQGPNIQYF. As DNA, the CDR3 is TGTGCCAGCAGCTCACAGGGGCCCAACATTCAGTACTTC.